Below are 12 T cell receptor beta chains sequenced from a single sample in a study of tumor-infiltrating lymphocytes in primary liver carcinoma. Unsorted whole blood yielded blood RNA, and germline DNA was extracted as well. From around 0.5 ug of total RNA, TCR beta-specific cDNA was reverse-transcribed using a constant-region primer. Libraries of TCR beta came from three nested multiplex PCR rounds with slightly modified ARM-PCR. The opening two PCR rounds, ten to eleven cycles each, paired TRBV1-TRBV30 forward primers with a C-beta reverse primer. TCRdb recomputed calls from the multiplex PCR reads with MiXCR, one row per CDR3 protein. This sample has just over 300,000 distinct CDR3 sequences, with around three fifths found just once. The sequenced material came from peripheral blood. These receptors originate from a woman younger than 45 with primary liver carcinoma and hepatitis B virus infection.

In the case of this clonotype: At one end the junction does not follow the germline gene, possibly because of a read error. For the CDR3, the DNA is TGCAGCATCAAAAGCGGGGGGATCAATGAGCAATTCTTC. This codes for CSIKSGGINEQFF. The rearrangement joins TRBV29-1 to TRBJ2-1; 9 bases fit TRBD2. This CDR3 comprises 13 residues. CDR1 SQVTM and CDR2 ANQGSEA come from the germline V gene.

Of note for this clonotype: This may stem from a read error, because a much larger clone lies one nucleotide away. This chain links TRBV11-2 with TRBJ2-7; D is uncertain. This CDR3 contains 14 residues. Germline CDR1 is SGHAT and CDR2 is FQNNGV. The chain's CDR3 is CTSSLTVQRWEQYF. The CDR3 nucleotides are TGTACCAGCAGCCTAACCGTCCAGAGATGGGAGCAGTACTTC.

As regards this clonotype: The final CDR3 position lacks the conserved phenylalanine or tryptophan, pointing to a likely read error. J is TRBJ1-6 and V is TRBV4-1; no reliable D call. The V gene's germline CDR1 is MGHRA and CDR2 YSYEKL. The CDR3 loop spans 17 amino acids. The CDR3 coding sequence is TGCGCCAGCAGCCAAGGCCCCCCCCGGGAGACTAATTCACCACTCCACTAT. Encoded protein: CASSQGPPRETNSPLHY.

This clonotype was detected only a few times. The chain joins TRBV6-5 to TRBJ2-7, with TRBD1 as a possible D gene (5 bases). The CDR3 length is 13 residues. The germline gives CDR1 MNHEY, CDR2 SVGAGI. V was shortened by 6 bases and J by 3 bases, with 12 bases between the two germline ends. The CDR3 loop is CASRRGHRYEQYF. DNA of the CDR3: TGTGCCAGCAGGCGTGGACACCGCTACGAGCAGTACTTC.

This chain uses TRBV11-2 with TRBJ2-5, with 7 bases aligning to TRBD2. The CDR3 spans 13 residues. The V segment lost 5 bases and the J segment 4 bases; nucleotides outside the gene matches: 4. Germline CDR1 and CDR2: SGHAT and FQNNGV. CDR3 DNA sequence: TGTGCCAGCAGCCACGGACTAGGAGAGACCCAGTACTTC. Protein sequence: CASSHGLGETQYF.

Many counts were recorded for this clonotype. The chain combines TRBV29-1 with TRBJ1-2; D is unclear. In germline, CDR1 is SQVTM, CDR2 ANQGSEA. V lost 7 bases to trimming and J lost 1 base, with 10 bases between them. CDR3 size: 12 residues. The CDR3 protein is CSARDGNYGYTF. CDR3 DNA sequence: TGCAGCGCCCGAGACGGTAACTATGGCTACACCTTC.

Comments on this clonotype: The junction differs from germline at one of its ends, possibly a read error. V is TRBV6-6 and J is TRBJ2-1, with unresolved D. CDR1 and CDR2 (germline): MNHNY, SVGAGI (reference sequence). The CDR3 length is 11 residues. The CDR3, as DNA: TGTGCCAGCAGTCAGTACAAAGAGCAGTTCTTC. Amino acid sequence: CASSQYKEQFF.

On this clonotype: A much larger clone differs by one base, so this may be a read error. The J gene is TRBJ2-3, the V gene TRBV29-1; D is unclear. The germline gives CDR1 SQVTM, CDR2 ANQGSEA. The CDR3 loop spans 14 amino acids. The CDR3 is CSVRRAASTHTQYF. In DNA, the CDR3 is TGCAGCGTACGAAGGGCAGCCAGCACACATACGCAGTATTTT.

The chain couples TRBV9 to TRBJ2-1; 7 nucleotides match TRBD2. Germline loops: CDR1 SGDLS, CDR2 YYNGEE. The CDR3 is 15 residues long. J was trimmed by 9 bases and V by 0 bases; bases with no gene match: 9. CDR3 sequence reads: CASSVGSGGASEQFF. The CDR3 nucleotides are TGTGCCAGCAGCGTAGGATCGGGGGGAGCGAGTGAGCAGTTCTTC.

Note on this clonotype: This may be a read error: a much more frequent sequence differs by one nucleotide. The chain links TRBV6-1 to TRBJ1-1; 8 nucleotides line up with TRBD1. From germline, CDR1 is MNHNS and CDR2 SASEGT. Unmatched junction bases numbered 12, after V lost 10 bases and J lost 5 bases. The CDR3 runs 14 residues. The CDR3 DNA reads TGTGCCATCACCTATGGACAGGGCGATACTGAAGCTTTCTTT. Its translation is CAITYGQGDTEAFF.

In this sample, this clonotype turned up once. This may come from a read error, since a much larger clone is one base off. The chain employs TRBV29-1 and TRBJ2-1; the D is unclear. V shed 4 bases and J shed 10 bases, with 14 bases lying between them. Germline-derived CDR1 and CDR2 are SQVTM and ANQGSEA. The CDR3 sequence is 12 residues long. The CDR3 DNA reads as TGCAGCGTTGTCAGAGGCCAGAGGGAGCAGTTCTTC. It specifies CSVVRGQREQFF.

The chain uses TRBV5-5 and TRBJ1-1; D remains ambiguous. The CDR3 runs to 13 residues. The V gene's germline CDR1 is SGHKS and CDR2 YYEKEE (reference sequence). In DNA, the CDR3 is TGTACCTCCGGGTGGCTCATGAACACTGAAGCTTTCTTT. It yields the protein CTSGWLMNTEAFF.